The 30 T cell receptor beta chains presented below share a single source sample, sequenced in a study of control samples from healthy donors and cancer patients. The assay was immunoSEQ multiplex PCR, and TCRdb's table has in-frame clones only and misses some. The sample consists of about 150,000 clones, around 92% of them appearing once. Specimen: blood. These TCRs come from a man aged 30 to 39 in good health.

This clone was seen a few times. The J gene is TRBJ2-1, the V gene TRBV7-2; the match to TRBD2 covers 9 bases. Germline assignment: CDR1 SGHTA and CDR2 FQGNSA. The CDR3 runs to 15 residues. J lost 4 bases, V lost 5 bases, and 6 bases had no gene match. CDR3 region: CASSGVAGEYNEQFF. The CDR3 DNA sequence: TGTGCCAGCAGCGGGGTAGCGGGGGAGTACAATGAGCAGTTCTTC.

The V and J genes are TRBV5-1 and TRBJ2-3; 15 bases line up with TRBD2. CDR3 length: 16 amino acids. Germline CDR1 SGHRS, CDR2 YFSETQ. Trimming removed 4 bases from V and 8 bases from J; junction bases left unmatched: 8. CDR3 protein: CASSEGLAGGPGTQYF. For the CDR3, the DNA is TGCGCCAGCAGCGAAGGACTAGCGGGGGGGCCTGGTACGCAGTATTTT.

The rearrangement uses TRBV7-9 and TRBJ2-7; TRBD2 aligns across 7 bases. V lost 5 bases and J lost 4; bases outside the gene matches: 5. The germline V gene encodes CDR1 SEHNR and CDR2 FQNEAQ (reference sequence). The CDR3 loop spans 13 amino acids. The CDR3 reads CASSTGLVYEQYF. The DNA of the CDR3 is TGTGCCAGCAGCACTGGACTAGTTTACGAGCAGTACTTC.

V and J are TRBV5-6 and TRBJ2-1; D not certain. V lost 4 bases, J lost 2 bases, and 13 bases lay in between. In germline, CDR1 is SGHDT, CDR2 YYEEEE. The CDR3 extends over 15 amino acids. The DNA for the CDR3 is TGTGCCAGCAGCCTTATCCAGGCCACCTACAATGAGCAGTTCTTC. The encoded protein is CASSLIQATYNEQFF.

This chain joins TRBV25-1 and TRBJ2-7; D is possibly TRBD1 (6 bases). V was trimmed by 5 bases and J by 1 base, leaving 12 bases between them. The CDR3 runs to 14 residues. The germline CDR1 and CDR2 sequences are MGHDK and SYGVNS. Here the CDR3 DNA reads TGTGCCAGCAGTTCCGGGACATCTTCCTACGAGCAGTACTTC. This sequence encodes CASSSGTSSYEQYF.

The V call is TRBV3-1 (or the pseudogene TRBV3-2), the J call TRBJ1-4; D perhaps matches TRBD1 (6 bases). CDR1 and CDR2 (germline): LGHDT, YNNKEL (reference sequence). Trimming removed 1 base at V and 3 bases at J, with 9 bases between. This CDR3 is 15 amino acids long. CDR3 sequence reads: CASSQGRGANEKLFF. The DNA for the CDR3 is TGTGCCAGCAGCCAAGGCAGGGGTGCTAATGAAAAACTGTTTTTT.

The rearrangement joins TRBV7-3 to TRBJ1-2; D is uncertain. This CDR3 is 14 amino acids long. The germline V and J ends were trimmed by 0 bases and 3 bases, with 8 bases remaining between them. The germline gives CDR1 SGHTA, CDR2 FQGTGA. The CDR3 is CASSLTGGDYGYTF. In nucleotides, the CDR3 is TGTGCCAGCAGCTTAACAGGCGGAGACTATGGCTACACCTTC.

This chain joins TRBV28 and TRBJ1-4, with 10 positions matching TRBD1. The CDR3 contains 17 residues. Germline lookup yields CDR1 MDHEN and CDR2 SYDVKM. Trimming took 3 bases from V and 0 from J; bases not matched to a gene: 4. CDR3 region: CASSFPGQGPTNEKLFF. The CDR3 region has the DNA TGTGCCAGCAGTTTCCCGGGACAGGGGCCAACTAATGAAAAACTGTTTTTT.

V is TRBV19 and J is TRBJ1-1; no clear D. Germline lookup yields CDR1 LNHDA and CDR2 SQIVND (reference sequence). V was shortened by 3 bases and J by 4 bases, with 12 bases between the two germline ends. The CDR3 extends over 14 amino acids. CDR3 residues: CASSMAGGSTEAFF. The CDR3 nucleotides read TGTGCCAGTAGTATGGCAGGCGGGAGCACTGAAGCTTTCTTT.

The chain is built from TRBV5-8 and TRBJ2-1; D perhaps matches TRBD1 (6 bases). The CDR3 contains 16 residues. Trimming removed 1 base at V and 0 bases at J, with 11 bases between. The germline CDR1 and CDR2 sequences are SGHTS and YDEGEE. The CDR3 region has the DNA TGTGCCAGCAGCTTGAGGACAGTGAGCTCCTACAATGAGCAGTTCTTC. Its protein is CASSLRTVSSYNEQFF.

This clone was seen once. The chain has TRBV9 and TRBJ2-7; D is perhaps TRBD1 (5 bases). The V end lost 4 bases, the J end lost 1 base, and 12 bases lay between the germline ends. The CDR3 extends over 14 amino acids. Per the germline V gene, CDR1 is SGDLS and CDR2 is YYNGEE. The CDR3, as DNA: TGTGCCAGCAGCCTGGGAAGGGGTTCCTACGAGCAGTACTTC. It specifies CASSLGRGSYEQYF.

This chain joins TRBV7-9 and TRBJ1-2; 8 bases match TRBD1. Germline V gene sequence: CDR1 SEHNR, CDR2 FQNEAQ (reference sequence). There are 12 residues in the CDR3. Trimming at V came to 9 bases and at J to 4 bases, leaving 4 bases not matched to a gene. The CDR3 region has the DNA TGTGCCAGTCAGGGGGCGGGCTATGGCTACACCTTC. Translation gives CASQGAGYGYTF.

The V and J genes are TRBV28 and TRBJ2-1; D is ambiguous. This CDR3 is built from 14 residues. The V and J ends lost 5 bases and 14 bases respectively, with 22 bases between them. Per germline, CDR1 MDHEN and CDR2 SYDVKM. CDR3 coding DNA: TGTGCCAGCAGTCTGCAACGGGCCCCGGGTGGGGAGTTCTTC. Translation gives CASSLQRAPGGEFF.

This chain uses TRBV9 with TRBJ2-3; TRBD2 might be the D (6 bases). There are 16 residues in the CDR3. V lost 0 bases, J lost 0 bases, and 11 bases lay in between. CDR1 and CDR2 (germline): SGDLS, YYNGEE. CDR3 sequence (DNA): TGTGCCAGCAGCGTAGCAGGCGGGGCAAGCACAGATACGCAGTATTTT. This encodes CASSVAGGASTDTQYF.

This clone was observed a single time. The chain carries TRBV19 and TRBJ1-2, with TRBD1 identical over 10 bases. With V trimmed by 6 bases and J by 7 bases, 5 bases remained unmatched. There are 13 residues in the CDR3. Per the germline V gene, CDR1 is LNHDA and CDR2 is SQIVND (reference sequence). The CDR3 bases are TGTGCCAGTAGAGGGGACAGGGGTCGTGGCTACACCTTC. It specifies CASRGDRGRGYTF.

This rearrangement joins TRBV27 to TRBJ1-2; a weak D match, TRBD1 (6 bases). This CDR3 is built from 13 residues. Germline V gene lookup returns CDR1 MNHEY and CDR2 SMNVEV (reference sequence). Trimming cost V 4 bases and J 8 bases, with 14 bases left between them. The CDR3 protein is CASSWNRAVGYTF. In DNA, the CDR3 is TGTGCCAGCAGTTGGAACAGGGCTGTGGGCTACACCTTC.

Only a few counts were recorded for this clone. V gene TRBV7-6 combines with J gene TRBJ2-7; D unresolved. The germline V and J ends were trimmed by 1 base and 2 bases, with 15 bases remaining between them. The CDR3 is 16 amino acids. Germline V gene lookup returns CDR1 SGHVS and CDR2 FNYEAQ. CDR3 loop: CASSLVGFPSAYEQYF. The CDR3 region has the DNA TGTGCCAGCAGCTTAGTCGGGTTCCCTTCGGCCTACGAGCAGTACTTC.

The V call is TRBV4-1, the J call TRBJ1-2; unclear D gene. The CDR3 totals 13 residues. V was pared by 0 bases and J by 7 bases, with 9 bases between. Germline V gene lookup returns CDR1 MGHRA and CDR2 YSYEKL. CDR3 residues: CASSQEEGGGYTF. In DNA form, the CDR3 reads TGCGCCAGCAGCCAAGAGGAGGGAGGTGGCTACACCTTC.

The chain uses TRBV27 and TRBJ1-4; 10 bases are a match to TRBD1. V lost 2 bases to trimming and J lost 10 bases; unmatched junction nucleotides: 7. This CDR3 contains 15 residues. CDR1 and CDR2 from the germline V gene are MNHEY and SMNVEV (reference sequence). The CDR3 coding sequence is TGTGCCAGCAGTTTAAGGGGACAGGGGAGTGGAAAACTGTTTTTT. Amino acid sequence: CASSLRGQGSGKLFF.

The chain uses TRBV27 and TRBJ2-3, with TRBD1 matching 9 bases. CDR1 MNHEY and CDR2 SMNVEV come from the germline V gene (reference sequence). This CDR3 has 19 amino acids. The J segment lost 2 bases and the V segment lost 2 bases, leaving 14 bases of the junction unmatched. CDR3 nucleotide sequence: TGTGCCAGCAGTTTACGGCATCGACAGGGGGGTGGGTACACAGATACGCAGTATTTT. This translates into CASSLRHRQGGGYTDTQYF.

CDR3 DNA sequence: TGTGCCAGCAAGGGGGGTGGGCAGCCCCAGCATTTT. Translating gives CASKGGGQPQHF. The rearrangement links TRBV12-3 or TRBV12-4 to TRBJ1-5, with TRBD1 as a possible D gene (6 bases). V lost 7 bases and J 7 bases, leaving 11 bases between the germline ends. The CDR3 is 12 residues long.

V is TRBV5-1 and J is TRBJ1-5, with D hard to call. The V end lost 2 bases, the J end lost 3 bases, and 6 bases lay between the germline ends. Germline V lookup: CDR1 SGHRS, CDR2 YFSETQ. The CDR3 has 13 amino acids. The CDR3 sequence: CASSFGDNQPQHF. The CDR3 nucleotides are TGCGCCAGCAGCTTCGGGGACAATCAGCCCCAGCATTTT.

This sequence joins TRBV30 and TRBJ2-7; no clear D gene. Trimming removed 0 bases at V and 7 bases at J, with 10 bases between. This CDR3 is built from 12 residues. Germline V lookup: CDR1 GTSNPN, CDR2 SVGIG (reference sequence). This CDR3 is CAWSVIMGEQYF. The CDR3 coding sequence is TGTGCCTGGAGTGTAATTATGGGGGAGCAGTACTTC. The entire variable domain, with the rest obtained from reference TRBV30 and TRBJ2-7, is as follows: SQTIHQWPATLVQPVGSPLSLECTVEGTSNPNLYWYRQAAGRGLQLLFYSVGIGQISSEVPQNLSASRPQDRQFILSSKKLLLSDSGFYLCAWSVIMGEQYFGPGTRLTVT.

The rearrangement uses TRBV6-6 and TRBJ1-2, with 8 bases identical to TRBD1. Germline V gives CDR1 MNHNY, CDR2 SVGAGI (reference sequence). The CDR3 loop spans 16 amino acids. V was clipped by 2 bases and J by 3 bases; unmatched bases: 8. The CDR3: CASSYPSLQGDYGYTF. The CDR3 nucleotides read TGTGCCAGCAGTTACCCATCCCTACAGGGGGACTATGGCTACACCTTC.

The chain links TRBV6-6 to TRBJ2-3; TRBD1 agrees at 8 bases. Germline V gives CDR1 MNHNY, CDR2 SVGAGI (reference sequence). The CDR3 is 15 residues long. Trimming removed 6 bases from V and 1 base from J; junction bases left unmatched: 6. The CDR3 DNA sequence: TGTGCCAGCAGACAGGGGGTGTTGGGCACAGATACGCAGTATTTT. As protein: CASRQGVLGTDTQYF.

Notes on this clone: An end of the junction differs from the germline gene, which may be a read error. The chain carries TRBV12-3 or TRBV12-4 and TRBJ1-4, with D possibly TRBD1 on 6 matching bases. CDR3 length equals 13 residues. Here the CDR3 reads CASSLRGGPNRMW. As DNA, the CDR3 is TGTGCCAGCAGTTTAAGGGGGGGGCCCAACCGGATGTGG.

The V call is TRBV11-2, the J call TRBJ1-4, with D possibly matching TRBD1 (5 bases). CDR3 length: 15 amino acids. Deletions cut 2 bases from V and 5 bases from J, with 12 bases between. CDR1 SGHAT and CDR2 FQNNGV come from the germline V gene. Written as DNA, the CDR3 is TGTGCCAGCAGCTTAAGGCGGGACCCCAATGAAAAACTGTTTTTT. Translation: CASSLRRDPNEKLFF.

This clone was detected ten times or more. This sequence joins TRBV4-2 and TRBJ2-6, with D perhaps TRBD1 (5 bases). The CDR3 covers 19 residues. Germline CDR1 reads LGHNA; CDR2 reads YNFKEQ. V dropped 0 bases and J dropped 4 bases, with 19 bases sitting between them. CDR3 in amino acids: CASSQDLPTAVVGANVLTF. CDR3 DNA sequence: TGTGCCAGCAGCCAAGATTTGCCGACAGCTGTTGTGGGGGCCAACGTCCTGACTTTC.

This chain joins TRBV19 and TRBJ2-1, with D uncertain. The CDR3 is 13 residues long. The V gene lost 1 base and the J gene lost 3 bases, with 4 bases spanning the gap. Germline CDR1 and CDR2: LNHDA and SQIVND (reference sequence). CDR3: CASSIGNYNEQFF. In DNA, the CDR3 is TGTGCCAGTAGTATAGGAAACTACAATGAGCAGTTCTTC.

The gene calls are TRBV9 and TRBJ2-1; D gene uncertain. The germline V gene has CDR1 SGDLS and CDR2 YYNGEE. This CDR3 spans 16 amino acids. With 0 bases removed from V and 6 bases from J, the gap between germline ends came to 16 bases. The CDR3 sequence is CASSVGTWGLSNEQFF. The CDR3, as DNA: TGTGCCAGCAGCGTAGGAACGTGGGGTTTGTCCAATGAGCAGTTCTTC.